This T cell receptor (beta chain) came from a study of T cell clones after liver transplantation. Study as a whole: TCRbeta sequencing after a pre-transplant mixed lymphocyte reaction identified graft-donor-reactive clones, later tracked in post-transplant blood. Blood was drawn pre-transplant, before withdrawal, and after full or failed withdrawal.

With regard to this clone: Other nucleotide sequences from this sample produce the same CDR3.

Profiled with immunoSEQ multiplex PCR; TCRdb holds only in-frame clones, not every one. Counted here are roughly 100,000 clones, around 80% occurring once; the ten biggest clones make up about 2.8%. Trimming removed 4 bases from V and 7 bases from J; junction bases left unmatched: 14. The CDR3 consists of 17 residues. Looked up from germline, CDR1 is SGHDN and CDR2 is FVKESK. The origin of this receptor is a human patient who received a liver transplant. Some T cells may trace back to the graft donor. The rearrangement links TRBV14 to TRBJ2-2; 8 bases map to TRBD1. The material was CD4+ T cells from blood, obtained approximately 50 months after liver transplant. The CDR3 loop reads CASSRHTGTGGGGELFF. The CDR3 nucleotides read TGTGCCAGCAGCCGCCACACCGGGACAGGTGGCGGCGGGGAGCTGTTTTTT.